This entry is about one T cell receptor (beta chain). Germline CDR1 SGHDN, CDR2 FVKESK. This CDR3 has 14 residues. The germline V and J ends were trimmed by 0 bases and 5 bases, with 10 bases remaining between them. These data are taken from a study of blood T cell repertoires in COVID-19. At the level of the study: The samples span acute and convalescent COVID-19 from the United States, Italy and Spain. Sources were T cells, B-cell-depleted T cells, or PBMCs; the material itself was cDNA or gDNA.

Original processing notes: Researchers report that nucleated cell counts were estimated from reference gene primer amplification. Here immunoSEQ multiplex PCR was the method, and the copy in TCRdb shows in-frame clones only, minus some. V, J and clone size derive from that table, while D and trimming were established from the DNA sequence. The sample has tens of thousands of clones, around 87% seen once; the top ten hold 4.3%. This chain joins TRBV14 and TRBJ2-5; D gene uncertain. Source material: peripheral blood. The TCR comes from a woman older than 75 with active or convalescent COVID-19. The CDR3 loop reads CASSQDTPRETQYF. For the CDR3, the DNA is TGTGCCAGCAGCCAAGACACCCCCAGGGAGACCCAGTACTTC. The entire variable domain, with the rest obtained from reference TRBV14 and TRBJ2-5, is as follows: EAGVTQFPSHSVIEKGQTVTLRCDPISGHDNLYWYRRVMGKEIKFLLHFVKESKQDESGMPNNRFLAERTGGTYSTLKVQPAELEDSGVYFCASSQDTPRETQYFGPGTRLLVL.